This record covers a single T cell receptor beta chain. The V end was cut by 3 bases, the J end by 2 bases, with 14 bases between. This CDR3 has 16 residues. Germline V CDR1 and CDR2: MDHEN, SYDVKM. Assay: immunoSEQ multiplex PCR; the TCRdb copy retains only in-frame clones and omits some. Among 130,000 to 150,000 clones listed, more than 80% were seen once. This specimen belongs to a study of blood T cell repertoires in COVID-19. The clonotype comes from a human donor in a cohort sampled during active COVID-19. The source material was peripheral blood. The chain uses TRBV28 and TRBJ1-5; D might be TRBD1 (5 bases). The CDR3 loop reads CASSFNQGMGNQPQHF. In nucleotides, the CDR3 is TGTGCCAGCAGTTTCAATCAGGGTATGGGCAATCAGCCCCAGCATTTT.